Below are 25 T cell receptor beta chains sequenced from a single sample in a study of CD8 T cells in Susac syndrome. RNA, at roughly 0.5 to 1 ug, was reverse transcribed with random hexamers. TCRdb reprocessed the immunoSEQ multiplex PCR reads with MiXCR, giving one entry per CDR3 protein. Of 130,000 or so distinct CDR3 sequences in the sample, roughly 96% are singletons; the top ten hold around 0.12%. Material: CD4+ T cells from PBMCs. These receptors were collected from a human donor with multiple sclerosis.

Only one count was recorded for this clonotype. CDR3 in amino acids: CSVVTEQSRRYGYTF. Here the CDR3 DNA reads TGCAGCGTTGTAACGGAGCAATCCCGGAGGTATGGCTACACCTTC. This chain joins TRBV29-1 and TRBJ1-2, with D unresolved. The CDR3 is 15 residues long. The germline V gene has CDR1 SQVTM and CDR2 ANQGSEA. V was clipped by 4 bases and J by 5 bases, with 20 bases between them.

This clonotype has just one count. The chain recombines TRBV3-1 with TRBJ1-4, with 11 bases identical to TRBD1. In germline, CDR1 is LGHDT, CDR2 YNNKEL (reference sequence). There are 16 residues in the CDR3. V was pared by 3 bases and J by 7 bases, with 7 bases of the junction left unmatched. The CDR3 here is CASSHNRDRGSEKLFF. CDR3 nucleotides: TGTGCCAGCAGCCACAACCGGGACAGGGGGTCTGAAAAACTGTTTTTT. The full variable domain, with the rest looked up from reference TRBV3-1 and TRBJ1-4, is DTAVSQTPKYLVTQMGNDKSIKCEQNLGHDTMYWYKQDSKKFLKIMFSYNNKELIINETVPNRFSPKSPDKAHLNLHINSLELGDSAVYFCASSHNRDRGSEKLFFGSGTQLSVL.

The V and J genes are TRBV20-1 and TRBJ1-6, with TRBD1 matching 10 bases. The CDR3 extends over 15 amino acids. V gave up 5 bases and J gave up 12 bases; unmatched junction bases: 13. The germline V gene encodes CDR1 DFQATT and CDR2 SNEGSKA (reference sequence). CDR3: CSADDPGTGDGPLHF. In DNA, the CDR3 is TGCAGTGCTGACGACCCAGGGACAGGGGACGGACCCCTCCACTTT.

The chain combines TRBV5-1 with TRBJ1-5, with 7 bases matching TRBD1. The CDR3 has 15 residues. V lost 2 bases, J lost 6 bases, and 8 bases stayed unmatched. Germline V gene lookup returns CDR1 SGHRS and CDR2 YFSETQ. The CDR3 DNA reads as TGCGCCAGCAGCTTAGATCACAGGGGAACTCAGCCCCAGCATTTT. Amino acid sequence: CASSLDHRGTQPQHF.

The CDR3 spells CASSSIGGGTVNEQFF. The CDR3 DNA is TGTGCCAGCAGCTCCATCGGGGGAGGGACCGTTAATGAGCAGTTCTTC. The J gene is TRBJ2-1, the V gene TRBV9; 7 bases fit TRBD2. CDR3 size: 16 residues. Germline CDR1 SGDLS, CDR2 YYNGEE. With V trimmed by 4 bases and J by 7 bases, 14 bases remained unmatched.

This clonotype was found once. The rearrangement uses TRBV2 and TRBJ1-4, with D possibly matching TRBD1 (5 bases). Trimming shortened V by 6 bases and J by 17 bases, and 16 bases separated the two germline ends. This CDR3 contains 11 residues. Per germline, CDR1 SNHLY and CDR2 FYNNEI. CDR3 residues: CASSQAGTTFF. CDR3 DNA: TGTGCCAGCAGCCAAGCCGGGACTACCTTTTTT. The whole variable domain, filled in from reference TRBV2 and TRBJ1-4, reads EPEVTQTPSHQVTQMGQEVILRCVPISNHLYFYWYRQILGQKVEFLVSFYNNEISEKSEIFDDQFSVERPDGSNFTLKIRSTKLEDSAMYFCASSQAGTTFFGSGTQLSVL.

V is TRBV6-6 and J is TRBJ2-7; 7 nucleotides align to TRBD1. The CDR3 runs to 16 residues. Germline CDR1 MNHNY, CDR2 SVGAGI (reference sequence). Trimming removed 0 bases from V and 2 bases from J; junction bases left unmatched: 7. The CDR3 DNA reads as TGTGCCAGCAGTTACTCGAACTCCGGGACAGCCTACGAGCAGTACTTC. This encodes CASSYSNSGTAYEQYF.

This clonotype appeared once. DNA for the CDR3: TGTGCCAGCAGCCCCTTACTAGTTTGGGCAGATACGCAGTATTTT. Its protein is CASSPLLVWADTQYF. This rearrangement joins TRBV9 to TRBJ2-3; a weak D match, TRBD2 (5 bases). Trimming shortened V by 4 bases and J by 4 bases, and 16 bases separated the two germline ends. Germline assignment: CDR1 SGDLS and CDR2 YYNGEE. This CDR3 contains 15 residues.

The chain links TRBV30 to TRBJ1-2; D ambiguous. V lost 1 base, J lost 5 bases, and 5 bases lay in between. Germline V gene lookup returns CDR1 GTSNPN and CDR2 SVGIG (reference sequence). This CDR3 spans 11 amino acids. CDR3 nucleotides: TGTGCCTGGAGTGAAGGTTATGGCTACACCTTC. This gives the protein CAWSEGYGYTF.

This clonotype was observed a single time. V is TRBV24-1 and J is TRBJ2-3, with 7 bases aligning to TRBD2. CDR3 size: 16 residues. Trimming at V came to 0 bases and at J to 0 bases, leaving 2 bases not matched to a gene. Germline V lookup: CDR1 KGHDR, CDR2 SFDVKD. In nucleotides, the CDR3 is TGTGCCACCAGTGATTTGGGAGCGGGAAGCACAGATACGCAGTATTTT. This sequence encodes CATSDLGAGSTDTQYF.

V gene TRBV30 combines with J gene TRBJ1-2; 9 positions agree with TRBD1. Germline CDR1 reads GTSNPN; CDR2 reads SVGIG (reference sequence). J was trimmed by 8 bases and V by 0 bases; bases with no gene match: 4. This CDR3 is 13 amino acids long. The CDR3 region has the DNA TGTGCCTGGAGTGTAGACAGGGGGGCCGGCTACACCTTC. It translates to CAWSVDRGAGYTF.

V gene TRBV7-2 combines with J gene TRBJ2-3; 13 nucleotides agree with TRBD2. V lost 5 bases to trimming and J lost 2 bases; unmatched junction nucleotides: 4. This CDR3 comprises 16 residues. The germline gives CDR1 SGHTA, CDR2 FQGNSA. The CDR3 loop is CASSALAGGLTDTQYF. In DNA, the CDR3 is TGTGCCAGCAGCGCACTAGCGGGGGGGCTCACAGATACGCAGTATTTT.

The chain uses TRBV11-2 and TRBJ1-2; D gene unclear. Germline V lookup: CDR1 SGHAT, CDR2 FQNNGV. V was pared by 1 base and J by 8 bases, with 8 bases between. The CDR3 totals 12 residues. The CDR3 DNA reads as TGTGCCAGCAGCTTAGGGGCCGGCGGCTACACCTTC. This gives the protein CASSLGAGGYTF.

The CDR3 here is CASSPLSQSYEQYF. The CDR3 DNA reads TGTGCCAGCAGTCCCCTCAGCCAGTCCTACGAGCAGTACTTC. This chain links TRBV12-3 or TRBV12-4 with TRBJ2-7; D is ambiguous. Trimming cost V 5 bases and J 1 base, with 12 bases left between them. There are 14 residues in the CDR3.

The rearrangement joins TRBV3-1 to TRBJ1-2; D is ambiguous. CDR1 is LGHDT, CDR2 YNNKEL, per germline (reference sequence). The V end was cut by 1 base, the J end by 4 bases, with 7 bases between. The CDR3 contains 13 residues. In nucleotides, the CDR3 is TGTGCCAGCAGCCAAGGCGGGTCCTATGGCTACACCTTC. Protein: CASSQGGSYGYTF.

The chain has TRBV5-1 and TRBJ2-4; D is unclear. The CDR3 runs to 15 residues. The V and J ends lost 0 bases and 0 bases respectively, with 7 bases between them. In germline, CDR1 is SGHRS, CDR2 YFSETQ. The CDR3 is CASSLDRLAKNIQYF. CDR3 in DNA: TGCGCCAGCAGCTTGGACAGATTAGCCAAAAACATTCAGTACTTC.

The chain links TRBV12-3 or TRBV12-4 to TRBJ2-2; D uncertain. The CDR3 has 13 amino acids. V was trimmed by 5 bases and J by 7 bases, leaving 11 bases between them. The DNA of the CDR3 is TGTGCCAGCAGTCAAGGGTGGATCGGGGAGCTGTTTTTT. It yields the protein CASSQGWIGELFF.

CDR3: CASSYLASRPGDTQYF. In DNA, the CDR3 is TGTGCCAGCAGTTATCTGGCTAGCCGGCCGGGGGATACGCAGTATTTT. The J gene is TRBJ2-3, the V gene TRBV6-2 or TRBV6-3, with TRBD2 as a possible D gene (5 bases). CDR3 length: 16 residues. Germline-derived CDR1 and CDR2 are MNHEY and SVGEGT. The V end lost 3 bases, the J end lost 6 bases, and 19 bases lay between the germline ends.

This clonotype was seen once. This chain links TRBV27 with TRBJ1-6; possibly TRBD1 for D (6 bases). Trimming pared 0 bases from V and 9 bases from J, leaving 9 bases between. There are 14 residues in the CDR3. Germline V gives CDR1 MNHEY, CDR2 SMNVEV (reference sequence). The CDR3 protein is CASSLSSTGSPLHF. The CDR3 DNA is TGTGCCAGCAGTTTATCGTCGACAGGTTCACCCCTCCACTTT.

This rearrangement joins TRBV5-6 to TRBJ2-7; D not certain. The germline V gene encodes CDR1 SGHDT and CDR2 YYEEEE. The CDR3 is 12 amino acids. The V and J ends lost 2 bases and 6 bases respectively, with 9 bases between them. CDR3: CASSLTVGEQYF. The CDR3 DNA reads TGTGCCAGCAGCTTAACGGTCGGCGAGCAGTACTTC.

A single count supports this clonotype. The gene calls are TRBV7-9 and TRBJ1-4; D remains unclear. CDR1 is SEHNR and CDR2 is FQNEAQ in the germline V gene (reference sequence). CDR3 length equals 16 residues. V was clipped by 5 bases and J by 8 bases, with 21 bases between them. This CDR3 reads CASSPGGSGSREKLFF. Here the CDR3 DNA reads TGTGCCAGCAGCCCGGGAGGTTCGGGTAGTCGGGAAAAACTGTTTTTT.

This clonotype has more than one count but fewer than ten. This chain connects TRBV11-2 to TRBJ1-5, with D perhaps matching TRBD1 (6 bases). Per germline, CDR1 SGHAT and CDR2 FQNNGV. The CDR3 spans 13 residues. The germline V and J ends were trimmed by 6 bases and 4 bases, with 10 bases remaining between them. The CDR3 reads CASSIQGNQPQHF. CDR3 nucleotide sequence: TGTGCCAGCAGTATTCAGGGGAATCAGCCCCAGCATTTT.

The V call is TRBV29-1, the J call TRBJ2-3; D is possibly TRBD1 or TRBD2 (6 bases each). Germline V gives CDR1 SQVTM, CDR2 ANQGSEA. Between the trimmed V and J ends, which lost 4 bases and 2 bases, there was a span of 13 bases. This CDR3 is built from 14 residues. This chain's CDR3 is CSVVSGADTDTQYF. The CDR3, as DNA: TGCAGCGTTGTGTCGGGGGCTGACACAGATACGCAGTATTTT.

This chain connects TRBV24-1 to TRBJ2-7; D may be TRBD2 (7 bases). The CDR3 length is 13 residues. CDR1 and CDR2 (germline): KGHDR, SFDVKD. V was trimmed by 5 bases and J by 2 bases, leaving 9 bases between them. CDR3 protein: CATSAGGPYEQYF. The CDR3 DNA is TGTGCCACCAGTGCGGGGGGCCCCTACGAGCAGTACTTC.

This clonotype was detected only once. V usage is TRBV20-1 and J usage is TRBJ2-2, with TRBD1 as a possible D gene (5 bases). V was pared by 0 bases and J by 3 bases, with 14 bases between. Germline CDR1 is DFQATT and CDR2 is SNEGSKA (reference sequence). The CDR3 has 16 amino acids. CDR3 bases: TGCAGTGCTAGAGATTTAGGGGAAAGGGACACCGGGGAGCTGTTTTTT. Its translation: CSARDLGERDTGELFF.